This T cell receptor (beta chain) was sequenced in a study of T cell repertoires in cytomegalovirus infection. Study summary: The authors relied on CMV epitopes, both recently identified HLA-C-restricted and well-studied HLA-B-restricted. Carrying CMV and the relevant HLA type showed in public TCR beta signatures.

This clonotype was observed a handful of times. Its antigen is not known. TCRdb reanalysed the reads using MiXCR and keeps one entry per CDR3 protein. Of about 69,000 distinct CDR3 sequences listed, 25% to 30% are singletons. Trimming removed 5 bases from V and 4 bases from J; junction bases left unmatched: 8. CDR3 length: 16 amino acids. CDR1 SGHTA and CDR2 FQGTGA come from the germline V gene. Regarding the study as a whole: HLA-C-restricted CMV-specific TCR beta clonotypes were dominant in the ex vivo response. The study identified carriers of CMV plus the relevant HLA from cumulative public TCR beta family frequency.

The sequence came from a human donor in good health (CMV status not recorded). Some clones in this sample may be carry-over from other donors' samples. The sequences come from CD8+ T cells from cultured PBMCs, collected from culture after CMV antigen stimulation. The chain links TRBV7-3 to TRBJ2-1; 10 bases match TRBD2. The CDR3 here is CASSPQAGGKYNEQFF. CDR3 coding DNA: TGTGCCAGCAGCCCTCAAGCGGGGGGGAAATACAATGAGCAGTTCTTC.